A single sample is the source of the 9 T cell receptor beta chains below, sequenced in a study of T cell responses to AZD1222 COVID-19 vaccine. Profiling relied on immunoSEQ multiplex PCR, and the TCRdb table lists in-frame clones only, not all of them. Of 130,000 to 150,000 clones detected, approximately 89% appear once; the ten largest clones hold 2% to 2.5%. Sequenced here: peripheral blood, sampled on day 0 of AZD1222 vaccination. Receptor source: an adult in good health.

J is TRBJ2-2 and V is TRBV6-5, with D maybe TRBD1 (5 bases). The CDR3 loop spans 13 amino acids. The germline CDR1 and CDR2 sequences are MNHEY and SVGAGI. V lost 2 bases, J lost 4 bases, and 5 bases lay in between. This CDR3 is CASSYGATGELFF. CDR3 in DNA: TGTGCCAGCAGTTACGGGGCCACCGGGGAGCTGTTTTTT.

The rearrangement links TRBV5-6 to TRBJ1-5, with D possibly being TRBD1 (6 bases). This CDR3 is 15 amino acids long. Deletions cut 3 bases from V and 0 bases from J, with 10 bases between. Per the germline V gene, CDR1 is SGHDT and CDR2 is YYEEEE. The CDR3 region is CASSSYRVSNQPQHF. DNA for the CDR3: TGTGCCAGCAGCTCATACAGGGTTAGCAATCAGCCCCAGCATTTT.

CDR3 sequence reads: CASSPLGRANYGYTF. DNA for the CDR3: TGTGCCAGCAGCCCCCTTGGCCGAGCTAACTATGGCTACACCTTC. The V gene is TRBV27, the J gene TRBJ1-2, with D hard to call. The CDR3 runs 15 residues. Germline values: CDR1 MNHEY, CDR2 SMNVEV (reference sequence). The V end was cut by 6 bases, the J end by 0 bases, with 14 bases between.

CDR3 coding DNA: TGCGCCAGCAGCCAAGAGGGAGGGGTAACCAATTCACCCCTCCACTTT. Translated: CASSQEGGVTNSPLHF. This chain connects TRBV4-3 to TRBJ1-6, with D possibly being TRBD1 (5 bases). This CDR3 comprises 16 residues. V dropped 0 bases and J dropped 7 bases, with 13 bases sitting between them. CDR1 is LGHNA, CDR2 YSLEER, per germline.

V is TRBV19 and J is TRBJ1-2; maybe TRBD1 (6 bases). The CDR3 totals 13 residues. Per the germline V gene, CDR1 is LNHDA and CDR2 is SQIVND (reference sequence). V lost 4 bases and J lost 7, with 13 bases in between. The CDR3, as DNA: TGTGCCAGTAGTACCGGACAGCGCTGTGGCTACACCTTC. Protein product: CASSTGQRCGYTF.

The rearrangement joins TRBV6-1 to TRBJ2-2; tentative D call: TRBD2 (6 bases). The germline CDR1 and CDR2 sequences are MNHNS and SASEGT. CDR3 length: 16 residues. Trimming left V 2 bases short and J 2 bases short, with 12 bases between. The CDR3 loop reads CASSERGRGNTGELFF. Written as DNA, the CDR3 is TGTGCCAGCAGTGAACGAGGGCGGGGAAACACCGGGGAGCTGTTTTTT.

The V and J genes are TRBV30 and TRBJ1-2, with 7 bases identical to TRBD1. Trimming at V came to 7 bases and at J to 3 bases, leaving 5 bases not matched to a gene. The length of the CDR3 is 12 residues. Germline CDR1 and CDR2: GTSNPN and SVGIG (reference sequence). The CDR3 region is CAYQGVDYGYTF. CDR3 DNA: TGTGCCTACCAGGGGGTTGACTATGGCTACACCTTC.

The table lists this clone with a few counts. The chain employs TRBV3-1 (or the pseudogene TRBV3-2) and TRBJ2-7; the match to TRBD1 covers 9 bases. The CDR3 sequence is 13 residues long. With 5 bases clipped from V and 3 bases from J, the junction kept 2 bases outside the gene matches. CDR1 is LGHDT and CDR2 is YNNKEL in the germline V gene (reference sequence). The CDR3 spells CASSSGQGYEQYF. The CDR3 coding sequence is TGTGCCAGCAGCTCGGGACAGGGCTACGAGCAGTACTTC.

The V gene is TRBV11-1, the J gene TRBJ2-1, with D tentatively TRBD1 (7 bases). V was clipped by 5 bases and J by 6 bases, with 20 bases between them. Germline loops: CDR1 SGHAT, CDR2 FQDESV (reference sequence). The CDR3 extends over 16 amino acids. CDR3 nucleotide sequence: TGTGCCAGCAGCGCCAGGGGGACGGGAGCAGGCAATGAGCAGTTCTTC. Amino acid sequence: CASSARGTGAGNEQFF.